This T cell receptor beta chain is from a study of shared clonotypes between healthy human individuals (TCRdb year 2020). For the study in its entirety: A couple of women and a few men aged 18 to 49 years were included in the cohort. Per donor, three plates each were used for CD4 naive and CD4 memory, two for CD8 naive, and one for CD8 memory. Blood TCR repertoires of roughly 5 healthy adults were deeply sequenced to estimate repertoire size and the extent of clonotype sharing between individuals. To increase sequencing depth and limit assay-specific biases, TCR repertoire library preparation and sequencing were carried out by different laboratories using diverse techniques. Per donor, leukapheresis produced somewhere between about 0.85 and 8.9 billion PBMCs.

Points the paper makes about the study in general: Incomplete sequencing was indicated by rarefaction of sorted-subset datasets, despite the large sequencing depth. Only blood was sampled, and tissue TCR repertoires likely differ from those in blood. Clonotypes shared by all four sorted-subset donors showed higher generation probabilities than non-shared clonotypes. When several donors were compared, the shared fraction of clonotypes was roughly 4.8% for naive CD4, 3.5% to 4% for naive CD8, 2% to 2.5% for memory CD4, and 0.4% for memory CD8. Because the study included only a small number of donors, the genetic and exposure-history diversity represented was limited. Pairwise subsampling led to the expectation that sequencing depth would affect the degree of clonotype sharing among donors. Estimated clonotype richness was generally larger for naive than for memory subsets.

Using the deep immunoSEQ assay, multiplex PCR amplified TCR CDR3 regions from genomic DNA. Genomic DNA extracted from each cell subset was distributed evenly over all wells of several immunoSEQ 96-well plates, and each plate served as one replicate. For sorted subsets, roughly 200 ng genomic DNA, equal to some 30,000 T cell genomes, was loaded into each replicate PCR. Purified libraries were quantified with a Qubit 3.0 fluorometer, sized on a Bioanalyzer 2100, and re-quantified with the KAPA Library Quantification kit. Every immunoSEQ 96-well plate was sequenced on a dedicated single-read 150-cycle Illumina NextSeq 550 flow cell. The authors' analysis ran thus. Because the immunoSEQ output held only junctional sequences and lacked quality scores, the filtering could not match the filtering applied to full-length reads. Sequences were annotated with PyIR, a Python wrapper for IgBLAST v1.9, and V/J genes and CDR3 were assigned using IMGT germline references. Any read was removed if the V/J assignment was weak (E-value above 1e-6), the CDR3 was missing, or the read contained stop codons, out-of-frame junctions, or ambiguous translated residues. V3J clonotypes were defined as sequences sharing an identical inferred V gene, J gene, and CDR3 amino acid sequence. The percentage overlap between two repertoires was calculated by dividing the number of shared unique clonotypes by the size of the smaller repertoire. Three approaches were used to assess repertoire richness: RTK rarefaction, the Chao1 estimator, and Recon v2.1 estimates of unobserved clonotypes. For all TCRbeta clonotypes obtained by the gDNA method from four donors, generation probabilities were computed with OLGA. In its TCRdb copy, this immuneACCESS table keeps in-frame sequences only and misses some clones. Where compared with another copy, unresolved V genes explain less than half of these, and the others have no known cause. D and trimming come from the DNA, and the V and J calls and clone size come from that table. The sample table holds about 2 million clones, of which about 95% were seen once. The top ten clonotypes cover 1% to 1.5% of the sample.

Worth noting for this clone: Its antigen specificity is not known. Per-nucleotide qualities are absent, and no much larger clonotype sits a single base away.

CD8 naive samples were CD45RO-negative cells positively selected for CCR7, giving a CD45RA+CCR7+ population that excluded TemRA cells. Healthy HIV-negative adults with no recently reported acute infections or vaccinations were included as donors. Only Caucasian adults living in Nashville, Tennessee, USA were represented among the donors. Blood was collected by leukapheresis, and PBMCs were isolated by Ficoll-Histopaque density gradient centrifugation and then cryopreserved in liquid nitrogen vapor phase. Purity and quantity of every magnetically sorted T cell population were checked by analytical flow cytometry. From each sorted fraction, genomic DNA was isolated and quantified by UV absorbance on a Nanodrop 2000c. Sequencing was carried out using naive CD8+ T cells sorted from blood. Explained via the paper, the cell subset or site label denotes: CD45RA+CCR7+. The receptor comes from a young man in good health.

In nucleotides, the sequence is TGTGCCAGCAGTTACGGGACAGGGGAGAAGTCCTACGAGCAGTACTTC. This gives the protein CASSYGTGEKSYEQYF. The sequence is built from TRBV6-5 and TRBJ2-7; 10 central bases correspond to TRBD1. The CDR3 runs 16 residues from the cysteine to the phenylalanine. Only CDR3 DNA remains: 48 bases, in frame from the first base. From a lookup of the germline V gene, CDR1 and CDR2 are MNHEY and SVGAGI. V is trimmed back by 2 bases and J by 1 base, and the junction contains 5 bases that no gene match accounts for.